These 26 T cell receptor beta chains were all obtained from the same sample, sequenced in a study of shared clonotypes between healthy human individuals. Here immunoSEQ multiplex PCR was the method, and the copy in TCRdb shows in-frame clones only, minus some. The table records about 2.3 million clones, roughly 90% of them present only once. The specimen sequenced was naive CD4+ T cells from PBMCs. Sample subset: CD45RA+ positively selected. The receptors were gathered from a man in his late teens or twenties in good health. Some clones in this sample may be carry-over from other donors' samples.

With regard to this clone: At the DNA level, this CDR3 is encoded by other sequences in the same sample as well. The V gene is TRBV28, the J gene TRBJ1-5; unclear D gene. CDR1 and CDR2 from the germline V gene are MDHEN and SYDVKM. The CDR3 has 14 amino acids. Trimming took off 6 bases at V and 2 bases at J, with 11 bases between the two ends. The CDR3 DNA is TGTGCCAGCAGCCCCGGTTGGGGCAATCAGCCCCAGCATTTT. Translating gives CASSPGWGNQPQHF.

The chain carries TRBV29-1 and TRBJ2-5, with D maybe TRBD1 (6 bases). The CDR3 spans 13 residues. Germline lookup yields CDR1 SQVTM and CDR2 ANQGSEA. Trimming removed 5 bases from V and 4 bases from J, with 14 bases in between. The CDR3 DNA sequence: TGCAGCGTTCAGGATCAACAGGGAGAGACCCAGTACTTC. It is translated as CSVQDQQGETQYF.

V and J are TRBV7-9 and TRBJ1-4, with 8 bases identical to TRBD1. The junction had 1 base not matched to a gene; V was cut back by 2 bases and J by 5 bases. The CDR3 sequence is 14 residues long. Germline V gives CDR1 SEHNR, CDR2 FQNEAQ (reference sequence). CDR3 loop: CASSLRQGNEKLFF. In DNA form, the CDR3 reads TGTGCCAGCAGCTTAAGACAGGGGAATGAAAAACTGTTTTTT.

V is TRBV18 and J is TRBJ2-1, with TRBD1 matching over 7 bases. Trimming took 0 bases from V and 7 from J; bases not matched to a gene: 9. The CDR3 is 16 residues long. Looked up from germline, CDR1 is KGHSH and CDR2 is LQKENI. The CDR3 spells CASSPPRAGGRNEQFF. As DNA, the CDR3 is TGTGCCAGCTCACCACCGAGGGCAGGGGGAAGGAATGAGCAGTTCTTC.

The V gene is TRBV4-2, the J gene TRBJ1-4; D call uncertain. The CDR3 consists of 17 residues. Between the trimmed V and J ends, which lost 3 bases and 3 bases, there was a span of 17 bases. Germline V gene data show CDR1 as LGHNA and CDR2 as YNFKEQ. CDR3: CASSQGPSRSANEKLFF. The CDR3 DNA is TGTGCCAGCAGCCAGGGCCCCAGCCGCTCAGCTAATGAAAAACTGTTTTTT.

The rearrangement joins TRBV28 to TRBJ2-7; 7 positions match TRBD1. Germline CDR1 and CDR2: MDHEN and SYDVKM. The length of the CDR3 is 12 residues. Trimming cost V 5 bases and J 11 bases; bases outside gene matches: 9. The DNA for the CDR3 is TGTGCCAGCAGTGGACCGGGACAGTTTAAGTACTTC. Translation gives CASSGPGQFKYF.

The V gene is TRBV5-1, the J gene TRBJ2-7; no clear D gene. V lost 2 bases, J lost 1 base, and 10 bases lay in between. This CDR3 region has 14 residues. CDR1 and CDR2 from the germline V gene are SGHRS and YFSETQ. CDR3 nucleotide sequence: TGCGCCAGCAGCTTCGGCTTTGGGTCCTACGAGCAGTACTTC. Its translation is CASSFGFGSYEQYF.

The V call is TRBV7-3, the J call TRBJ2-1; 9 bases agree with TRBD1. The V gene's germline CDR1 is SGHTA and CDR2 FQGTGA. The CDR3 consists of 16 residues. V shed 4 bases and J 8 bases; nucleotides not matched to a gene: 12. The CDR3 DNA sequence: TGTGCCAGCAGCTCCCACGCCGGGACAGGGCACGATGAGCAGTTCTTC. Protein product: CASSSHAGTGHDEQFF.

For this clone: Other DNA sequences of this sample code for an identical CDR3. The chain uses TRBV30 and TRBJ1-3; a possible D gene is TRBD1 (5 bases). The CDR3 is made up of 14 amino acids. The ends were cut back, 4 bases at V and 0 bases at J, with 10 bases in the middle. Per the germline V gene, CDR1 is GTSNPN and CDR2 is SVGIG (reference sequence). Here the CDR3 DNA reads TGTGCCTGGACCCAAGGACACTCTGGAAACACCATATATTTT. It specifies CAWTQGHSGNTIYF.

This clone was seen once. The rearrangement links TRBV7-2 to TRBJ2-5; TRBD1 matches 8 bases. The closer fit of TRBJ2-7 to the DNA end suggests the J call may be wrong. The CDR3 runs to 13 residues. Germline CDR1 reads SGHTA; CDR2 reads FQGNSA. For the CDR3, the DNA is TGTGCCAGCAGCACGGGACAGGTCGCCGAGCAGTACTTC. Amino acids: CASSTGQVAEQYF.

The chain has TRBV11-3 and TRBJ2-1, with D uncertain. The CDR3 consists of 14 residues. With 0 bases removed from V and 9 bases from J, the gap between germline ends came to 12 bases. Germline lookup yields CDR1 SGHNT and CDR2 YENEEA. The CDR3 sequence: CASSLDLRESEQFF. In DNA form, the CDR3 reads TGTGCCAGCAGCTTAGATCTGAGAGAAAGTGAGCAGTTCTTC.

The chain's CDR3 is CASSLGTGTNEKLFF. The CDR3 nucleotides are TGTGCCAGCAGTTTGGGTACAGGCACTAATGAAAAACTGTTTTTT. The chain employs TRBV28 and TRBJ1-4; a weak D match, TRBD1 (5 bases). The CDR3 contains 15 residues. Germline-derived CDR1 and CDR2 are MDHEN and SYDVKM. V lost 3 bases to trimming and J lost 2 bases, with 10 bases between them. Full variable domain (remainder filled in from reference TRBV28 and TRBJ1-4): DVKVTQSSRYLVKRTGEKVFLECVQDMDHENMFWYRQDPGLGLRLIYFSYDVKMKEKGDIPEGYSVSREKKERFSLILESASTNQTSMYLCASSLGTGTNEKLFFGSGTQLSVL.

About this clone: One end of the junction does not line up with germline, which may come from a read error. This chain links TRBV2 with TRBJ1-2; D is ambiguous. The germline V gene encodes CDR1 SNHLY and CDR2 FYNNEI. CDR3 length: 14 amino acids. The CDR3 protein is CAGSEIVASYGYTF. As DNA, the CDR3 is TGTGCCGGCAGTGAAATAGTGGCCTCCTATGGCTACACCTTC.

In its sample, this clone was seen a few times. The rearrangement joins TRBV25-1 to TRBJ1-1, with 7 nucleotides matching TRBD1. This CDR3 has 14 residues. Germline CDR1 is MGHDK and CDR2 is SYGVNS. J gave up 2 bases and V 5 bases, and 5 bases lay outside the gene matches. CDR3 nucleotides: TGTGCCAGCAGTTCGACAGGGAGAAACACTGAAGCTTTCTTT. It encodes CASSSTGRNTEAFF.

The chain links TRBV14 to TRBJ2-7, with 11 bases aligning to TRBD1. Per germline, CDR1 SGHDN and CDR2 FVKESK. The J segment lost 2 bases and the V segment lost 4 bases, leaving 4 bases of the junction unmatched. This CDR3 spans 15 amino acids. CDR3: CASSRSGQGAYEQYF. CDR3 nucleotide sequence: TGTGCCAGCAGCCGATCGGGACAGGGGGCCTACGAGCAGTACTTC.

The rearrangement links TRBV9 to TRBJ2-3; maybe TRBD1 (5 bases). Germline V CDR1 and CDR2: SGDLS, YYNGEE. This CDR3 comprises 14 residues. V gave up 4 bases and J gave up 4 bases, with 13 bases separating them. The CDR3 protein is CASSPDIRPDTQYF. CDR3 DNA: TGTGCCAGCAGCCCGGACATTCGGCCAGATACGCAGTATTTT.

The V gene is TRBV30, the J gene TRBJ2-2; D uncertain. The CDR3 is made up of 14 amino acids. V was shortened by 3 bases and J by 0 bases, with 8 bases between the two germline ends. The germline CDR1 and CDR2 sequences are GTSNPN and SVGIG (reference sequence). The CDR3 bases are TGTGCCTGGAGGGTCCGCCCGAACACCGGGGAGCTGTTTTTT. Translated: CAWRVRPNTGELFF.

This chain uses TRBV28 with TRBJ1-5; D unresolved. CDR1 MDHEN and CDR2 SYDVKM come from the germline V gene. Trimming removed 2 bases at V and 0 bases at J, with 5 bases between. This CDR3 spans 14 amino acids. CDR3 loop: CASSLQHSNQPQHF. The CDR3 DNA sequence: TGTGCCAGCAGTTTACAGCATAGCAATCAGCCCCAGCATTTT.

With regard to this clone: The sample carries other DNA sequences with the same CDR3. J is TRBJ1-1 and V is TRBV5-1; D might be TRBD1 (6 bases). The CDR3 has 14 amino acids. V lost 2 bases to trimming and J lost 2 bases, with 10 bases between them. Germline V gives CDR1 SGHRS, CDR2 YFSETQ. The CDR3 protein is CASSLQGSNTEAFF. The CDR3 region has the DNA TGCGCCAGCAGCTTACAGGGATCCAACACTGAAGCTTTCTTT.

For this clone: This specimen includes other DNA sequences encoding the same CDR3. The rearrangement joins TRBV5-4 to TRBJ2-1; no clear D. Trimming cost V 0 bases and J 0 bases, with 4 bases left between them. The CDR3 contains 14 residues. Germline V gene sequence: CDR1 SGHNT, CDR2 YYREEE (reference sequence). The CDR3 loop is CASSLVGSYNEQFF. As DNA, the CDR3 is TGTGCCAGCAGCTTGGTGGGCTCCTACAATGAGCAGTTCTTC.

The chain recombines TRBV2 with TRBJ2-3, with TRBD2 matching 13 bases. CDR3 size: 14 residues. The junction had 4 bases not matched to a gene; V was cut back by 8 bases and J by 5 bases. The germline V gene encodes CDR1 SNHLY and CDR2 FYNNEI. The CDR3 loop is CASRTSGGVDTQYF. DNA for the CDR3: TGTGCCAGCCGGACTAGCGGGGGAGTAGATACGCAGTATTTT.

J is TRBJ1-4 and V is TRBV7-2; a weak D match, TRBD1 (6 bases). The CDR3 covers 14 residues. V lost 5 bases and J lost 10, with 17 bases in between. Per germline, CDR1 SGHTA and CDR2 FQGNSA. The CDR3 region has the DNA TGTGCCAGCAGCCTTTGGACAGAGGATGGAAAACTGTTTTTT. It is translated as CASSLWTEDGKLFF.

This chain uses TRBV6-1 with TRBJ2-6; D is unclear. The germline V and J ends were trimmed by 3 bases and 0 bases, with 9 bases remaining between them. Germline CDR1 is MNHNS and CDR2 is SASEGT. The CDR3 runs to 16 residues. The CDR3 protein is CASSELQSSGANVLTF. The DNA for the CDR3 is TGTGCCAGCAGTGAGTTACAGTCCTCTGGGGCCAACGTCCTGACTTTC.

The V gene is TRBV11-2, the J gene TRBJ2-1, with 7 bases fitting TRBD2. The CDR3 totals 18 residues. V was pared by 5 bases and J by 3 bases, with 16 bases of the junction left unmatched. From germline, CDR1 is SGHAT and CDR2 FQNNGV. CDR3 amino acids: CASSPRGRGRGSYNEQFF. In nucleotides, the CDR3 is TGTGCCAGCAGCCCTCGGGGCCGGGGTCGCGGGAGCTACAATGAGCAGTTCTTC.

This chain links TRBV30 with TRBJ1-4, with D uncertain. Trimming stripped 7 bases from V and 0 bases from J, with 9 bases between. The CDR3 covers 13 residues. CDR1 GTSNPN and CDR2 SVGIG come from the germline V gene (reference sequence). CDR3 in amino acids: CASTRTTNEKLFF. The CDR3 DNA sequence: TGTGCCTCAACCCGGACAACTAATGAAAAACTGTTTTTT.

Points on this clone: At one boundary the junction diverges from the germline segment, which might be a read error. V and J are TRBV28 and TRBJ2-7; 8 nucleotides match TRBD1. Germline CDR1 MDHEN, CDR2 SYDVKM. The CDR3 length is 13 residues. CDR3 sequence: CASSWRQGFNWSF. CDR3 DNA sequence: TGTGCCAGCAGTTGGAGACAGGGGTTTAATTGGTCCTTC.